These 25 T cell receptor beta chains share one sample of origin, sequenced in a study of tumor and adjacent non-tumor tissue in lung cancer (dated by TCRdb to between 2017 and 2018). Bulk unsorted tissue served as the source for RNA extraction, and RNA quality was assessed using a NanoDrop ND-1000 and an Agilent 2100. For the normal lung samples, distant non-tumor tissue was collected more than 3 cm away from the tumor edge. Library construction relied on multiplex PCR. TCRdb names Illumina HiSeq 2500 as the instrument used. Following protocols modified from ARM-PCR, the researchers constructed TCRbeta libraries through three rounds of nested PCR with primers (Table S4). TCRdb reran the public reads through fastp at Q25 and MiXCR, keeping productive beta chains. Rows are combined by CDR3 protein, so each entry shows the most common genes and DNA. For this sample the table gives under 45,000 distinct CDR3 sequences, of which roughly 60% were detected only once. The top ten constitute about 50% of the sample.

Sample: distant non-tumor lung tissue. The receptors come from a man between 45 and 60 years old with non-small cell lung cancer.

Comment on this clonotype: A read error may produce the germline difference seen at one junction end. The chain carries TRBV6-5 and TRBJ2-7; a weak D match, TRBD1 (6 bases). This CDR3 has 14 amino acids. From germline, CDR1 is MNHEY and CDR2 SVGAGI. The CDR3: CARSYRDQYYEQYF. The CDR3 coding sequence is TGTGCCAGGAGTTACAGGGACCAATACTACGAGCAATACTTC.

Details on this clonotype: One end of the junction does not line up with germline, which may come from a read error. The J gene is TRBJ2-2, the V gene TRBV6-5; D might be TRBD2 (6 bases). Per the germline V gene, CDR1 is MNHEY and CDR2 is SVGAGI. There are 13 residues in the CDR3. CDR3 protein: CTSSYTTSGELFF. The CDR3 DNA reads TGTACCAGCAGTTACACGACGTCGGGGGAATTGTTTTTT.

As concerns this clonotype: The junction departs from the called germline gene at one end, perhaps through a read error. V is TRBV11-2 and J is TRBJ2-1, with D hard to call. Germline CDR1 SGHAT, CDR2 FQNNGV. This CDR3 comprises 15 residues. Written as DNA, the CDR3 is TGTGCCAGCAGCCCCTCTGGCGGTGGCGGTCATGATCAGTTCTTC. Its protein is CASSPSGGGGHDQFF.

This clonotype turned up a few times. The junction differs from germline at one of its ends, possibly a read error. The chain joins TRBV29-1 to TRBJ2-3; possibly TRBD1 or TRBD2 for D (6 bases each). The CDR3 extends over 19 amino acids. Per the germline V gene, CDR1 is SQVTM and CDR2 is ANQGSEA. The CDR3 nucleotides read TGCAGTGTTGTGGGAACACTAGGGGGAGGTGGTAGTATCGCAGATACGCAGTATTTT. Its translation is CSVVGTLGGGGSIADTQYF.

This clonotype was found many times. V gene TRBV6-5 combines with J gene TRBJ1-4; the match to TRBD1 covers 9 bases. CDR3 size: 16 residues. CDR1 is MNHEY and CDR2 is SVGAGI in the germline V gene. Trimming took 3 bases from V and 5 from J; bases not matched to a gene: 7. CDR3 loop: CASSYRPGTGNEKLFF. The CDR3 DNA follows: TGTGCCAGCAGTTATCGCCCCGGGACAGGGAATGAAAAACTGTTTTTT.

The CDR3 DNA reads as TGTGCCAGCAGCAGCGGGGGGACGACCCAGTACTTC. Amino acids: CASSSGGTTQYF. This chain joins TRBV28 and TRBJ2-5; 9 positions match TRBD2. Germline lookup yields CDR1 MDHEN and CDR2 SYDVKM. Unmatched junction bases numbered 3, after V lost 6 bases and J lost 7 bases. The CDR3 loop spans 12 amino acids. Supplemented by reference TRBV28 and TRBJ2-5, the full variable domain reads DVKVTQSSRYLVKRTGEKVFLECVQDMDHENMFWYRQDPGLGLRLIYFSYDVKMKEKGDIPEGYSVSREKKERFSLILESASTNQTSMYLCASSSGGTTQYFGPGTRLLVL.

Note on this clonotype: Relative to the germline gene, one junction end is altered; a read error may explain this. The V gene is TRBV29-1, the J gene TRBJ2-6; D possibly corresponds to TRBD2 (7 bases). In germline, CDR1 is SQVTM, CDR2 ANQGSEA. The CDR3 consists of 14 residues. The CDR3 protein is CSVGELGGAYVLTF. CDR3 sequence (DNA): TGCAGCGTCGGAGAGCTTGGGGGGGCCTACGTCCTGACTTTC.

Turning to this clonotype: One end of the junction is discordant with germline, which a read error may explain. The V and J genes are TRBV5-4 and TRBJ2-7; no clear D. The germline V gene encodes CDR1 SGHNT and CDR2 YYREEE (reference sequence). This CDR3 region has 13 residues. CDR3 coding DNA: TGTGCCAGCAGCTTGGATTACGCCTACGAGCAGTGCTTC. Protein product: CASSLDYAYEQCF.

On this clonotype: The germline gene is not matched at one end of the junction; a read error may be the cause. This chain joins TRBV20-1 and TRBJ2-7, with D maybe TRBD1 (6 bases). Germline V CDR1 and CDR2: DFQATT, SNEGSKA (reference sequence). This CDR3 spans 12 amino acids. DNA for the CDR3: TGCAGTACTACCCGGACAGCCTACGAGCTGTACTTC. Protein sequence: CSTTRTAYELYF.

Points on this clonotype: This may come from a read error, since a much larger clone is one base off. The gene calls are TRBV20-1 and TRBJ2-5; 8 bases fit TRBD2. The CDR3 consists of 14 residues. CDR1 is DFQATT, CDR2 SNEGSKA, per germline (reference sequence). Trimming at V came to 0 bases and at J to 5 bases, leaving 5 bases not matched to a gene. CDR3 sequence reads: CSARDPSSGETQYF. The CDR3 DNA reads TGCAGTGCTAGAGATCCATCTAGCGGGGAGACCCAGTACTTC.

The genes are TRBV11-2 and TRBJ1-3; the D is unclear. Trimming took 4 bases from V and 2 from J, leaving 12 bases between them. The germline V gene has CDR1 SGHAT and CDR2 FQNNGV. The CDR3 is made up of 15 amino acids. The CDR3 bases are TGTGCCAGCAGCTCCAGGTGGTTCCCTGGAAACACCATATATTTT. Its protein product is CASSSRWFPGNTIYF. The full variable domain, rest sourced from reference TRBV11-2 and TRBJ1-3, is EAGVAQSPRYKIIEKRQSVAFWCNPISGHATLYWYQQILGQGPKLLIQFQNNGVVDDSQLPKDRFSAERLKGVDSTLKIQPAKLEDSAVYLCASSSRWFPGNTIYFGEGSWLTVV.

In regard to this clonotype: An end of the junction does not agree with germline; a read error may underlie this. This sequence joins TRBV11-1 and TRBJ2-5, with D maybe TRBD2 (6 bases). The CDR3 runs to 14 residues. Germline loops: CDR1 SGHAT, CDR2 FQDESV (reference sequence). CDR3 sequence reads: CPSSGRDRLGTQYF. The CDR3 bases are TGTCCCAGCAGCGGCCGGGACCGACTAGGGACCCAGTACTTC.

As concerns this clonotype: Being one base from a much bigger clone, this may be a read error. The V and J genes are TRBV10-2 and TRBJ2-5, with TRBD2 matching 11 bases. The junction had 5 bases not matched to a gene; V was cut back by 9 bases and J by 5 bases. Germline V gene sequence: CDR1 WSHSY, CDR2 SAAADI. The CDR3 sequence is 13 residues long. DNA for the CDR3: TGCGCCAGTAGCGGGAGGGCCATGGAGACCCAGTACTTC. It is translated as CASSGRAMETQYF.

In regard to this clonotype: A junction boundary mismatches the germline segment, possibly from a read error. This chain links TRBV7-8 with TRBJ2-1; no definite D call. The germline V gene has CDR1 SGHVS and CDR2 FQNEAQ. The CDR3 length is 15 residues. The CDR3 coding sequence is TGTGCCAGCCAAAGAGAGGCCTACTCCTACAATAAGCAGTTCTTC. Residues: CASQREAYSYNKQFF.

Points on this clonotype: A read error may produce the germline difference seen at one junction end. The chain is built from TRBV6-2 or TRBV6-3 and TRBJ2-7; D gene ambiguous. Germline V gene lookup returns CDR1 MNHEY and CDR2 SVGEGT. The CDR3 extends over 13 amino acids. CDR3 residues: CTSSFPESYEQYF. In DNA form, the CDR3 reads TGTACCAGCAGTTTTCCGGAGTCCTACGAGCAGTACTTC.

The chain couples TRBV20-1 to TRBJ2-7; 8 bases align to TRBD2. The V gene's germline CDR1 is DFQATT and CDR2 SNEGSKA (reference sequence). Trimming removed 2 bases from V and 2 bases from J; junction bases left unmatched: 11. This CDR3 has 16 residues. The CDR3 nucleotides are TGCAGTGCTAGACCTCCTACCCCGGGACTAGCCTACGAGCAGTACTTC. Protein product: CSARPPTPGLAYEQYF.

Remarks on this clonotype: This sequence may be a read error, since a much larger clone differs from it by one base. This sequence joins TRBV28 and TRBJ2-7; a weak D match, TRBD2 (5 bases). Germline V CDR1 and CDR2: MDHEN, SYDVKM. Trimming stripped 4 bases from V and 2 bases from J, with 18 bases between. This CDR3 has 16 residues. The CDR3 DNA follows: TGTGCCAGCAGTTCCCCCTCTGAGCGGCAGGCCTACGAGCAGTACTTC. The encoded protein is CASSSPSERQAYEQYF.

In its sample, this clonotype ranks as large. J is TRBJ1-5 and V is TRBV6-1; D not certain. The CDR3 runs 16 residues. V was shortened by 1 base and J by 3 bases, with 13 bases between the two germline ends. CDR1 is MNHNS and CDR2 is SASEGT in the germline V gene. CDR3 amino acids: CASSEDWAGNNQPQHF. CDR3 bases: TGTGCCAGCAGTGAAGACTGGGCAGGCAACAATCAGCCCCAGCATTTT.

This clonotype was observed at least ten times. This chain connects TRBV20-1 to TRBJ2-3; no clear D. In germline, CDR1 is DFQATT, CDR2 SNEGSKA (reference sequence). The CDR3 is 15 amino acids. V was cut by 0 bases and J by 0 bases, with 10 bases left in between. The CDR3 DNA is TGCAGTGCTAGAGATCCCAAAACTAGCACAGATACGCAGTATTTT. The encoded protein is CSARDPKTSTDTQYF.

In regard to this clonotype: This sequence may be a read error, since a much larger clone differs from it by one base. Here the CDR3 DNA reads TGTGCCAGAAGCTTAGATTCCGGGCAGCCCCAGCATTTT. This encodes CARSLDSGQPQHF. The V gene is TRBV7-8, the J gene TRBJ1-5; D remains ambiguous. Per the germline V gene, CDR1 is SGHVS and CDR2 is FQNEAQ. This CDR3 contains 13 residues.

As for this clonotype: A much larger clone is a single base away; this may be a read error. This chain links TRBV30 with TRBJ2-3, with D possibly TRBD2 on 6 matching bases. The V gene's germline CDR1 is GTSNPN and CDR2 SVGIG (reference sequence). The CDR3 has 14 residues. CDR3 amino acids: CAWSALGSIDTQYF. CDR3 nucleotides: TGTGCCTGGAGTGCTCTCGGGAGCATAGATACGCAGTATTTT.

Details on this clonotype: At one boundary the junction diverges from the germline segment, which might be a read error. CDR3 coding DNA: TGTGTCAGCAGTTACGGCTTGCCTAGCTCTAGCACAGATACGCAGCATTTT. Translation gives CVSSYGLPSSSTDTQHF. The chain has TRBV6-5 and TRBJ2-3; D is uncertain. The DNA end is a closer match to TRBJ1-5, so the J assignment may be wrong. This CDR3 comprises 17 residues. CDR1 and CDR2 from the germline V gene are MNHEY and SVGAGI.

For this clonotype: Mismatch with germline at one junction end may stem from a read error. V and J are TRBV5-4 and TRBJ2-7; D not certain. The CDR3 runs 13 residues. Looked up from germline, CDR1 is SGHNT and CDR2 is YYREEE (reference sequence). The CDR3, as DNA: TGTGCCAGCAGCTTGGATTACTCCTACGAGCAGTGCTTC. Its translation is CASSLDYSYEQCF.

This chain connects TRBV5-4 to TRBJ2-2; 11 nucleotides align to TRBD2. CDR3 length: 17 amino acids. The germline V gene has CDR1 SGHNT and CDR2 YYREEE (reference sequence). Germline trimming cut 1 base from V and 8 bases from J; bases unmatched to any gene: 10. The CDR3 loop reads CASSLLLAGDITGELFF. DNA for the CDR3: TGTGCCAGCAGCTTGCTACTAGCGGGAGATATCACTGGGGAGCTGTTTTTT.

This clonotype counts as large. The rearrangement joins TRBV10-3 to TRBJ1-2; possible D gene TRBD1, 5 bases. The CDR3 is 15 amino acids. From germline, CDR1 is ENHRY and CDR2 SYGVKD. V shed 0 bases and J shed 6 bases, with 14 bases lying between them. The CDR3 bases are TGTGCCATCAGTGAGTCGATGGGGCAGGTAGATGGCTACACCTTC. Translating gives CAISESMGQVDGYTF.